A single sample gave rise to the 20 T cell receptor beta chains below, sequenced in a study of T cell responses to AZD1222 COVID-19 vaccine (TCRdb year 2021). The library was generated by the immunoSEQ multiplex PCR assay. As stored in TCRdb, this immuneACCESS dataset retains in-frame rearrangements with V and J assigned. A fraction of the clones does not appear; measured against another copy, unresolved V genes explain less than half of the discrepancy, and the remainder lacks a known reason. For this sample the table gives about 110,000 clones, of which 92% were detected only once. The top ten hold roughly 1.1% of the sample. The sample's time point, from its label and the paper: baseline before first vaccination. The material was peripheral blood, obtained on day 0 of AZD1222 vaccination. The receptors stem from an adult in good health.

CDR3 sequence reads: CASRAELSNQPQHF. CDR3 DNA sequence: TGTGCCAGTAGGGCTGAGCTTAGCAATCAGCCCCAGCATTTT. This chain links TRBV19 with TRBJ1-5; D not certain. This CDR3 is built from 14 residues. V lost 6 bases to trimming and J lost 0 bases, with 9 bases between them. CDR1 and CDR2 from the germline V gene are LNHDA and SQIVND (reference sequence). Combining the CDR3 with reference TRBV19 and TRBJ1-5 gives the whole variable domain DGGITQSPKYLFRKEGQNVTLSCEQNLNHDAMYWYRQDPGQGLRLIYYSQIVNDFQKGDIAEGYSVSREKKESFPLTVTSAQKNPTAFYLCASRAELSNQPQHFGDGTRLSIL.

The chain uses TRBV15 and TRBJ1-2; D gene ambiguous. This CDR3 region has 12 residues. Germline CDR1 LNHNV, CDR2 YYDKDF (reference sequence). V lost 0 bases to trimming and J lost 7 bases, with 6 bases between them. CDR3 region: CATSRDRGGYTF. The CDR3 bases are TGTGCCACCAGCAGAGATCGAGGTGGCTACACCTTC.

The chain links TRBV4-2 to TRBJ2-3; 9 bases line up with TRBD2. V was clipped by 3 bases and J by 2 bases; unmatched bases: 6. The germline gives CDR1 LGHNA, CDR2 YNFKEQ. The CDR3 sequence is 16 residues long. The CDR3 protein is CASSHSSGDITDTQYF. Here the CDR3 DNA reads TGTGCCAGCAGCCATTCTAGCGGGGATATCACAGATACGCAGTATTTT.

The V call is TRBV7-9, the J call TRBJ1-1; D not resolved. V was trimmed by 6 bases and J by 1 base, leaving 9 bases between them. The germline V gene encodes CDR1 SEHNR and CDR2 FQNEAQ (reference sequence). CDR3 length: 13 residues. The CDR3 spells CASRIGRNTEAFF. The DNA for the CDR3 is TGTGCCAGCAGGATAGGAAGGAACACTGAAGCTTTCTTT.

This sequence joins TRBV6-1 and TRBJ2-1; 8 bases fit TRBD2. V lost 4 bases, J lost 3 bases, and 8 bases stayed unmatched. Germline values: CDR1 MNHNS, CDR2 SASEGT. The CDR3 length is 16 residues. For the CDR3, the DNA is TGTGCCAGCAGTGCCCCCTTAGCGGGATTCTACAATGAGCAGTTCTTC. Protein product: CASSAPLAGFYNEQFF.

This chain links TRBV28 with TRBJ1-4; the D is unclear. With 5 bases removed from V and 4 bases from J, the gap between germline ends came to 11 bases. The germline V gene encodes CDR1 MDHEN and CDR2 SYDVKM. The CDR3 is 14 residues long. Here the CDR3 reads CASSGGEVNEKLFF. CDR3 coding DNA: TGTGCCAGCAGTGGCGGGGAGGTTAATGAAAAACTGTTTTTT.

The chain uses TRBV6-5 and TRBJ1-2; TRBD1 might be the D (6 bases). The CDR3 length is 16 residues. Germline CDR1 and CDR2: MNHEY and SVGAGI. V was shortened by 0 bases and J by 6 bases, with 17 bases between the two germline ends. Here the CDR3 DNA reads TGTGCCAGCAGTTACTCGAATCCAGGACAGAGTAATGGCTACACCTTC. This encodes CASSYSNPGQSNGYTF.

The chain recombines TRBV5-1 with TRBJ2-7; no clear D gene. Germline V lookup: CDR1 SGHRS, CDR2 YFSETQ. This CDR3 is built from 14 residues. V lost 4 bases and J lost 5, with 16 bases in between. The CDR3 DNA follows: TGCGCCAGCAGCGCAGGCCGGCGCCAAGACGAGCAGTACTTC. Translating it yields CASSAGRRQDEQYF.

The genes are TRBV5-1 and TRBJ1-5, with 8 bases fitting TRBD1. The length of the CDR3 is 15 residues. Germline V CDR1 and CDR2: SGHRS, YFSETQ. Trimming removed 2 bases from V and 7 bases from J; junction bases left unmatched: 8. CDR3 DNA: TGCGCCAGCAGCTTATGGACAGGGCCGGACCAGCCCCAGCATTTT. It codes for CASSLWTGPDQPQHF.

V gene TRBV7-2 combines with J gene TRBJ2-2; 9 bases align to TRBD2. Losses at the gene ends were 5 bases for V and 7 bases for J; bases not matched to a gene: 8. The germline V gene has CDR1 SGHTA and CDR2 FQGNSA. This CDR3 region has 15 residues. The CDR3 DNA sequence: TGTGCCAGCAGCAGCGTAGCGGGGGAAAGCGGGGAGCTGTTTTTT. Translation gives CASSSVAGESGELFF.

V is TRBV9 and J is TRBJ2-4; 7 positions agree with TRBD1. CDR1 is SGDLS, CDR2 YYNGEE, per germline. CDR3 length: 16 amino acids. J lost 3 bases, V lost 4 bases, and 10 bases had no gene match. Here the CDR3 DNA reads TGTGCCAGCAGCCCTGGACAGGCGGTAGGCAAAAACATTCAGTACTTC. Translating it yields CASSPGQAVGKNIQYF.

This clone has more than one count but fewer than ten. The chain carries TRBV5-4 and TRBJ2-2, with no clear D. V lost 0 bases and J 1 base, leaving 10 bases between the germline ends. The CDR3 has 16 amino acids. Per germline, CDR1 SGHNT and CDR2 YYREEE (reference sequence). The CDR3 DNA reads TGTGCCAGCAGCTTGGGGCCAGTTATGAACACCGGGGAGCTGTTTTTT. It is translated as CASSLGPVMNTGELFF. Complete variable domain (other parts from reference TRBV5-4 and TRBJ2-2): ETGVTQSPTHLIKTRGQQVTLRCSSQSGHNTVSWYQQALGQGPQFIFQYYREEENGRGNFPPRFSGLQFPNYSSELNVNALELDDSALYLCASSLGPVMNTGELFFGEGSRLTVL.

The genes are TRBV7-2 and TRBJ1-6; D is possibly TRBD1 (5 bases). The CDR3 is 16 residues long. Trimming removed 1 base from V and 7 bases from J, with 14 bases in between. Germline assignment: CDR1 SGHTA and CDR2 FQGNSA. The CDR3 sequence is CASSLVGAAGNSPLHF. Here the CDR3 DNA reads TGTGCCAGCAGCTTAGTAGGGGCGGCAGGCAATTCACCCCTCCACTTT.

V and J are TRBV7-3 and TRBJ2-3; TRBD2 agrees at 7 bases. The CDR3 runs to 18 residues. The J segment lost 2 bases and the V segment lost 1 base, leaving 12 bases of the junction unmatched. Germline loops: CDR1 SGHTA, CDR2 FQGTGA. The CDR3 loop is CASSLMGSGSGSTDTQYF. The DNA for the CDR3 is TGTGCCAGCAGCTTAATGGGGTCGGGTAGCGGGTCCACAGATACGCAGTATTTT.

The gene calls are TRBV6-2 or TRBV6-3 and TRBJ1-2, with a possible D match to TRBD1 (5 bases). With 1 base removed from V and 5 bases from J, the gap between germline ends came to 11 bases. The CDR3 runs 14 residues. The germline V gene has CDR1 MNHEY and CDR2 SVGEGT. CDR3 protein: CASSYFGRAYGYTF. The CDR3 coding sequence is TGTGCCAGCAGTTACTTTGGCAGGGCTTATGGCTACACCTTC.

V gene TRBV7-3 combines with J gene TRBJ2-7; 10 nucleotides line up with TRBD2. V dropped 4 bases and J dropped 4; count of bases not matched to a gene: 1. Germline lookup yields CDR1 SGHTA and CDR2 FQGTGA. CDR3 length equals 13 residues. CDR3: CASSWTSGYEQYF. The CDR3, as DNA: TGTGCCAGCAGCTGGACTAGCGGTTACGAGCAGTACTTC.

This sequence joins TRBV5-1 and TRBJ2-1, with 10 nucleotides matching TRBD2. The CDR3 contains 15 residues. V shed 0 bases, J shed 6 bases, and the junction held 3 bases outside the gene matches. Looked up from germline, CDR1 is SGHRS and CDR2 is YFSETQ. CDR3 region: CASSLDSGGFNEQFF. The CDR3 DNA reads TGCGCCAGCAGCTTGGATAGCGGGGGGTTCAATGAGCAGTTCTTC.

This clone was found once. This rearrangement joins TRBV19 to TRBJ2-4, with 10 bases lining up with TRBD1. The V and J ends lost 6 bases and 10 bases, in that order; junction bases with no gene match: 6. This CDR3 spans 13 amino acids. CDR1 LNHDA and CDR2 SQIVND come from the germline V gene (reference sequence). CDR3 residues: CASSGTGAAIQYF. As DNA, the CDR3 is TGTGCCAGTAGCGGGACAGGGGCCGCAATTCAGTACTTC. Full variable domain (rest looked up from reference TRBV19 and TRBJ2-4): DGGITQSPKYLFRKEGQNVTLSCEQNLNHDAMYWYRQDPGQGLRLIYYSQIVNDFQKGDIAEGYSVSREKKESFPLTVTSAQKNPTAFYLCASSGTGAAIQYFGAGTRLSVL.

The chain employs TRBV9 and TRBJ2-4; D is undetermined. From germline, CDR1 is SGDLS and CDR2 YYNGEE. The CDR3 is 14 residues long. Trimming took off 4 bases at V and 3 bases at J, with 11 bases between the two ends. The CDR3 sequence is CASSPRTNKNIQYF. In nucleotides, the CDR3 is TGTGCCAGCAGCCCCCGGACCAACAAAAACATTCAGTACTTC.

This clone was seen only a few times. The V call is TRBV7-9, the J call TRBJ2-7; D may be TRBD2 (6 bases). CDR1 is SEHNR, CDR2 FQNEAQ, per germline (reference sequence). The CDR3 runs to 15 residues. V lost 1 base and J lost 1, with 11 bases in between. As DNA, the CDR3 is TGTGCCAGCAGCTTAGACATTAGCGGATCCTACGAGCAGTACTTC. Protein product: CASSLDISGSYEQYF.